This is a list of T cell receptor beta chains from one sample in a study of CD4 and CD8 cells across lung adenocarcinoma regions. TCRdb recomputed calls from the PCR reads with MiXCR, one row per CDR3 protein. The table shows under 9,500 distinct CDR3 sequences, with about 50% occurring only once. The specimen was CD8+ T cells from the margin of a lung tumor. These receptor sequences come from a female donor with lung adenocarcinoma. The CD4 and CD8 labels of this study may be unreliable. Both conserved end residues are part of each CDR3. The D gene is left open where the match is weak. Clone size is stated in some rows and not others, as once, few, many or a class when expanded.

D gene: NA
V gene: TRBV10-2
clone size: NA
J gene: TRBJ2-3
CDR3 DNA: TGCGCCAGCAGGGGGCAGGGAGACAAAGATACGCAGTATTTT
CDR3 protein: CASRGQGDKDTQYF

D gene: NA
V gene: TRBV27
clone size: NA
J gene: TRBJ2-5
CDR3 DNA: TGTGCCTGCAGGGTAAACGGGGGCCGGGGCCCAGATACGCAGTACTTC
CDR3 protein: CACRVNGGRGPDTQYF

D gene: TRBD2
V gene: TRBV27
clone size: NA
J gene: TRBJ2-3
CDR3 DNA: TGTGCCAGCAGGGGTCCGGAGACTAGCGGGACTTATGAGCAGTATTTT
CDR3 protein: CASRGPETSGTYEQYF

D gene: TRBD2
V gene: TRBV5-1
clone size: NA
J gene: TRBJ2-5
CDR3 DNA: TGCGCCAGCAGCTTCAGAGTAGCGGGGGAGACCCAGTACTTC
CDR3 protein: CASSFRVAGETQYF

D gene: NA
V gene: TRBV3-1
clone size: NA
J gene: TRBJ1-1
CDR3 DNA: TGTGCCAGCAGCCGAAAGCCGGTCACTGAAGCTTTCTTT
CDR3 protein: CASSRKPVTEAFF

D gene: TRBD2
V gene: TRBV6-1
clone size: once
J gene: TRBJ2-3
CDR3 DNA: TGTGCCAGCACCCCCCGACTAGCGGGAGAGGGGGCCAAGAACATGCAGTATTTT
CDR3 protein: CASTPRLAGEGAKNMQYF

D gene: NA
V gene: TRBV27
clone size: few
J gene: TRBJ2-3
CDR3 DNA: TGTGCCAGCAGTTTAAGGTACTCCGGAGATACGCAGTATTTT
CDR3 protein: CASSLRYSGDTQYF

D gene: NA
V gene: TRBV12-3/TRBV12-4
clone size: many
J gene: TRBJ1-2
CDR3 DNA: TGTGCCAGCTGGGCCAGTCGATATGGCTACACCTTC
CDR3 protein: CASWASRYGYTF

D gene: NA
V gene: TRBV27
clone size: once
J gene: TRBJ2-1
CDR3 DNA: TGTGCCAGCAGTTTGGGTAGCGTCTACAATGAGCAGTTCTTC
CDR3 protein: CASSLGSVYNEQFF

D gene: NA
V gene: TRBV7-2
clone size: NA
J gene: TRBJ2-2
CDR3 DNA: TGTGCCAGCAGCGTCCCTTTGGCAGGCACCGGGGAGCTGTTTTTT
CDR3 protein: CASSVPLAGTGELFF

D gene: TRBD1
V gene: TRBV27
clone size: NA
J gene: TRBJ1-2
CDR3 DNA: TGTGCCAGCAGTTTCAACAGGGGAAGATATGGCTACACCTTC
CDR3 protein: CASSFNRGRYGYTF

D gene: TRBD2
V gene: TRBV4-1
clone size: many
J gene: TRBJ2-1
CDR3 DNA: TGCGCCAGCAGCCAAAGGGCCCGACTAGCGGGAGCCCACAATGAGCAGTTCTTC
CDR3 protein: CASSQRARLAGAHNEQFF

D gene: NA
V gene: TRBV27
clone size: once
J gene: TRBJ2-3
CDR3 DNA: TGTGCCAGCAGTTCTTTGCTCGATACGCAGTATTTC
CDR3 protein: CASSSLLDTQYF

D gene: TRBD1
V gene: TRBV7-2
clone size: NA
J gene: TRBJ2-5
CDR3 DNA: TGTGCCAGCAGCCCACAGGGGGGCCGCCTCCAAGAGACCCAGTACTTC
CDR3 protein: CASSPQGGRLQETQYF

D gene: NA
V gene: TRBV6-4
clone size: NA
J gene: TRBJ2-7
CDR3 DNA: TGTGCCAGCAGTGACTCTTCATCTAACCCAAGCTCCTACGAGCAGTACTTC
CDR3 protein: CASSDSSSNPSSYEQYF

D gene: NA
V gene: TRBV6-1
clone size: few
J gene: TRBJ2-1
CDR3 DNA: TGTGCCAGCAGCCTGAACGATGGGTTGGGCAATGAGCAGTTCTTC
CDR3 protein: CASSLNDGLGNEQFF

D gene: TRBD1
V gene: TRBV6-1
clone size: few
J gene: TRBJ2-4
CDR3 DNA: TGTGCCAGCAGGCGCCCGGGACAGGAAGCAAACATTCAGTACTTC
CDR3 protein: CASRRPGQEANIQYF

D gene: TRBD1
V gene: TRBV27
clone size: few
J gene: TRBJ2-7
CDR3 DNA: TGTGCCAGCAGCCTCGGACAGGGGACAAACTACGAGCAGTACTTC
CDR3 protein: CASSLGQGTNYEQYF

D gene: TRBD2
V gene: TRBV11-2
clone size: few
J gene: TRBJ2-3
CDR3 DNA: TGTGCCAGCAGCCCGGGACTAGCGGGAAAGGCTGGAGATACGCAGTATTTT
CDR3 protein: CASSPGLAGKAGDTQYF

D gene: NA
V gene: TRBV4-1
clone size: many
J gene: TRBJ1-1
CDR3 DNA: TGCGCCAGCAGCCAGCTTGGGAAGGCTGAAGCTTTCTTT
CDR3 protein: CASSQLGKAEAFF

D gene: NA
V gene: TRBV7-2
clone size: NA
J gene: TRBJ2-1
CDR3 DNA: TGTGCCAGCAGCTTTACGGGAGAGGGCCCCGACGAGCAGTTCTTC
CDR3 protein: CASSFTGEGPDEQFF

D gene: TRBD2
V gene: TRBV9
clone size: NA
J gene: TRBJ2-2
CDR3 DNA: TGTGCCAGCAGCACCCGAGCGGGAGGGGGGACCGGGGAGCTGTTTTTT
CDR3 protein: CASSTRAGGGTGELFF

D gene: NA
V gene: TRBV27
clone size: few
J gene: TRBJ2-4
CDR3 DNA: TGTGCCAGCGGAGGCCGTGACCAAAACATTCAGTACTTC
CDR3 protein: CASGGRDQNIQYF

D gene: TRBD1
V gene: TRBV9
clone size: few
J gene: TRBJ2-1
CDR3 DNA: TGTGCCAGCACCGCAACCGGACAGGGCGCCAAGCAGTTCTTC
CDR3 protein: CASTATGQGAKQFF

D gene: TRBD1
V gene: TRBV27
clone size: NA
J gene: TRBJ2-5
CDR3 DNA: TGTGCCAGCAGGGGGACAGGGGTGTACCAAGAGACCCAGTACTTC
CDR3 protein: CASRGTGVYQETQYF

D gene: NA
V gene: TRBV11-3
clone size: few
J gene: TRBJ2-3
CDR3 DNA: TGTGCCAGCAGCCAACAGGGAGATACGCAGTATTTT
CDR3 protein: CASSQQGDTQYF

D gene: NA
V gene: TRBV9
clone size: few
J gene: TRBJ2-2
CDR3 DNA: TGTGCCAGCAGCGCCCCTCGGGGGCTGGCGGGGGAGCTGTTTTTT
CDR3 protein: CASSAPRGLAGELFF

D gene: TRBD2
V gene: TRBV10-1
clone size: many
J gene: TRBJ2-7
CDR3 DNA: TGCGCCAGCAGTGAGTCGTTTGGCGGGAGATCTTCCGAGCAGTACTTC
CDR3 protein: CASSESFGGRSSEQYF

D gene: NA
V gene: TRBV7-8
clone size: NA
J gene: TRBJ2-3
CDR3 DNA: TGTGCCAGCAGCTTAGCCTTGATCTCCGGAGATACGCAGTATTTT
CDR3 protein: CASSLALISGDTQYF

D gene: TRBD2
V gene: TRBV10-2
clone size: many
J gene: TRBJ2-3
CDR3 DNA: TGCGCCAGCAGCTTAGCGGGAGGGGGGTATGATACGCAGTATTTT
CDR3 protein: CASSLAGGGYDTQYF

D gene: TRBD1
V gene: TRBV6-1
clone size: few
J gene: TRBJ2-5
CDR3 DNA: TGTGCCACCAAGGTCCCGGGACAGGGAGACACCCAGTACTTC
CDR3 protein: CATKVPGQGDTQYF

D gene: TRBD2
V gene: TRBV25-1
clone size: NA
J gene: TRBJ2-7
CDR3 DNA: TGTGCCAGCAGTACGACGGGACTAGCGGGAGGGCCGTTGTACGAGCAGTACTTC
CDR3 protein: CASSTTGLAGGPLYEQYF

D gene: TRBD1
V gene: TRBV6-1
clone size: NA
J gene: TRBJ1-1
CDR3 DNA: TGTGCCAGCAGTCCGAGGGGACAGGGGAATGAGAAAGCTTTCTTT
CDR3 protein: CASSPRGQGNEKAFF

D gene: NA
V gene: TRBV15
clone size: NA
J gene: TRBJ2-3
CDR3 DNA: TGTGCCACCAGGTCAGGGAGCGCAGATACGCAGTATTTT
CDR3 protein: CATRSGSADTQYF

D gene: NA
V gene: TRBV6-1
clone size: many
J gene: TRBJ1-6
CDR3 DNA: TGTGCCAGCAGTGAACTATTGGGACGGAATAATTCACCCCTCCACTTT
CDR3 protein: CASSELLGRNNSPLHF

D gene: TRBD2
V gene: TRBV7-8
clone size: medium-sized
J gene: TRBJ2-1
CDR3 DNA: TGTGCCAGCAGCTTAAGGCTAGCGGATTCAGAGCAGTTCTTC
CDR3 protein: CASSLRLADSEQFF

D gene: NA
V gene: TRBV6-1
clone size: NA
J gene: TRBJ2-4
CDR3 DNA: TGTGCCAGCAGTGGTAGTAGCGGAACCGAAAACATCCTGTACTTC
CDR3 protein: CASSGSSGTENILYF

D gene: TRBD1
V gene: TRBV6-1
clone size: once
J gene: TRBJ2-3
CDR3 DNA: TGTGCCAGCAGCCCGGGCCTCCAGGCTGTGAGCACAGGGGCGCAGTATTTT
CDR3 protein: CASSPGLQAVSTGAQYF

D gene: NA
V gene: TRBV27
clone size: medium-sized
J gene: TRBJ1-4
CDR3 DNA: TGTGCCAGCAGTTTATTCGGCGAAGCTAATGAAAAACTGTTTTTT
CDR3 protein: CASSLFGEANEKLFF

D gene: TRBD2
V gene: TRBV6-1
clone size: NA
J gene: TRBJ2-7
CDR3 DNA: TGTGCCAGCAGTAAACCGGGACTAGCGAACTCCTACGAGCAGTACTTC
CDR3 protein: CASSKPGLANSYEQYF

D gene: NA
V gene: TRBV6-1
clone size: NA
J gene: TRBJ2-3
CDR3 DNA: TGTGCCAGGGGAACTAGAGGGACAAACACGCAGTATTTT
CDR3 protein: CARGTRGTNTQYF

D gene: NA
V gene: TRBV14
clone size: NA
J gene: TRBJ2-7
CDR3 DNA: TGTGCCAGCAGCCAAGTATCCGGAGCCTACGAGCAGTACTTC
CDR3 protein: CASSQVSGAYEQYF

D gene: NA
V gene: TRBV5-1
clone size: NA
J gene: TRBJ2-7
CDR3 DNA: TGCGCCAGCAGCATCCAGACAGACTCCTACGAGCAGTACTTC
CDR3 protein: CASSIQTDSYEQYF

D gene: TRBD2
V gene: TRBV4-1
clone size: many
J gene: TRBJ2-5
CDR3 DNA: TGCGCCAGCAGCCAACCTATACTAGCGAGCCAAGAGACCCAGTACTTC
CDR3 protein: CASSQPILASQETQYF

D gene: NA
V gene: TRBV7-7
clone size: NA
J gene: TRBJ2-1
CDR3 DNA: TGTGCTAGCAGCCCCAGAGCAGGGAATGAGCAGTTCTTC
CDR3 protein: CASSPRAGNEQFF

D gene: TRBD2
V gene: TRBV4-2
clone size: few
J gene: TRBJ2-5
CDR3 DNA: TGTGCCAGCAGCCAAGAACTTCAAGCGGGAGGTCCCCAAGAGACCCAGTACTTC
CDR3 protein: CASSQELQAGGPQETQYF

D gene: NA
V gene: TRBV20-1
clone size: few
J gene: TRBJ2-5
CDR3 DNA: TGCAGTGCTAGAGATGGGAGGACAAGCCAAGAGACCCAGTACTTC
CDR3 protein: CSARDGRTSQETQYF

D gene: TRBD1
V gene: TRBV10-3
clone size: NA
J gene: TRBJ2-5
CDR3 DNA: TGTTTTTGCAGTGGACTCTTTGGGACAGAGAAAGACACCCAGTACTTC
CDR3 protein: CFCSGLFGTEKDTQYF

D gene: NA
V gene: TRBV6-1
clone size: medium-sized
J gene: TRBJ1-5
CDR3 DNA: TGTGCCAGCGGAGGACGGCTTAGCAATCAGCCCCAGCATTTT
CDR3 protein: CASGGRLSNQPQHF

D gene: TRBD1
V gene: TRBV5-1
clone size: few
J gene: TRBJ2-1
CDR3 DNA: TGCGCCAGCAGCTTGGTGGGACAGGTGTCCAATGAGCAGTTCTTC
CDR3 protein: CASSLVGQVSNEQFF

D gene: NA
V gene: TRBV6-1
clone size: NA
J gene: TRBJ2-3
CDR3 DNA: TGTGCGGGCAGTGGGGCGCGTGAGACAGATACGCAGTATTTT
CDR3 protein: CAGSGARETDTQYF

D gene: NA
V gene: TRBV6-5
clone size: NA
J gene: TRBJ2-1
CDR3 DNA: TGTGCCAGCAGTTATGGACTTGCGAACATCGGGGAGCAGTTTTTT
CDR3 protein: CASSYGLANIGEQFF

D gene: NA
V gene: TRBV6-1
clone size: NA
J gene: TRBJ2-5
CDR3 DNA: TGTGCCGGGGGGGTCGGGGGCCGCGACCAAGATACCCAGTACTTC
CDR3 protein: CAGGVGGRDQDTQYF

D gene: TRBD1
V gene: TRBV19
clone size: NA
J gene: TRBJ1-5
CDR3 DNA: TGTGCCAGTAGTGCTTGGGACAGAGGGAGCAATCAGCCCCAGCATTTT
CDR3 protein: CASSAWDRGSNQPQHF

D gene: TRBD2
V gene: TRBV6-1
clone size: few
J gene: TRBJ2-1
CDR3 DNA: TGTGCCAGCAGCCCGGCTAGCGGGGGTTACAATGAGCAGTTCTTC
CDR3 protein: CASSPASGGYNEQFF